A single sample is the source of the 7 T cell receptor beta chains below, sequenced in a study of CD8 T cells in Susac syndrome. RNA in amounts of about 0.5 to 1 ug was reverse transcribed with random hexamers. TCRdb recomputed calls from the immunoSEQ multiplex PCR reads with MiXCR, one row per CDR3 protein. Of 150,000 to 190,000 distinct CDR3 sequences in the sample, around 96% were seen once. Material for sequencing was CD8+ T cells from PBMCs. Receptor source: a human donor with multiple sclerosis.

The chain employs TRBV12-5 and TRBJ2-5; D gene unclear. This CDR3 has 11 residues. Germline V gene sequence: CDR1 LGHNT, CDR2 FRNRAP. V lost 0 bases, J lost 4 bases, and 0 bases lay in between. The CDR3 nucleotides are TGTGCTAGTGGTTTGGTAGAGACCCAGTACTTC. Translated: CASGLVETQYF. Full variable domain (remainder filled in from reference TRBV12-5 and TRBJ2-5): DARVTQTPRHKVTEMGQEVTMRCQPILGHNTVFWYRQTMMQGLELLAYFRNRAPLDDSGMPKDRFSAEMPDATLATLKIQPSEPRDSAVYFCASGLVETQYFGPGTRLLVL.

V is TRBV2 and J is TRBJ2-5, with 10 nucleotides matching TRBD2. Germline-derived CDR1 and CDR2 are SNHLY and FYNNEI. The CDR3 totals 14 residues. J was trimmed by 5 bases and V by 6 bases; bases with no gene match: 6. CDR3 DNA sequence: TGTGCCAGCAGGGGGGGACTAGCGCGGGAGACCCAGTACTTC. Protein sequence: CASRGGLARETQYF.

This clonotype was observed a handful of times. The CDR3 region is CASSLSPFSTSTDTQYF. The CDR3 DNA follows: TGTGCCAGCAGCTTATCGCCCTTTTCAACTAGCACAGATACGCAGTATTTT. V is TRBV7-6 and J is TRBJ2-3; the D is unclear. The CDR3 has 17 amino acids. Germline CDR1 reads SGHVS; CDR2 reads FNYEAQ. Trimming removed 2 bases at V and 0 bases at J, with 15 bases between. Based on the CDR3 plus reference TRBV7-6 and TRBJ2-3, the full variable domain is GAGVSQSPRYKVTKRGQDVALRCDPISGHVSLYWYRQALGQGPEFLTYFNYEAQQDKSGLPNDRFSAERPEGSISTLTIQRTEQRDSAMYRCASSLSPFSTSTDTQYFGPGTRLTVL.

This clonotype was observed a single time. This sequence joins TRBV4-3 and TRBJ1-1; no definite D call. The V gene's germline CDR1 is LGHNA and CDR2 YSLEER. V was pared by 2 bases and J by 5 bases, with 9 bases between. The CDR3 has 13 residues. The CDR3 nucleotides are TGCGCCAGCAGCCAAAATCTAGGGACTGAAGCTTTCTTT. Translation gives CASSQNLGTEAFF.

The chain recombines TRBV7-8 with TRBJ1-5; possibly TRBD1 for D (5 bases). The V and J ends lost 6 bases and 2 bases respectively, with 14 bases between them. The germline V gene encodes CDR1 SGHVS and CDR2 FQNEAQ. The CDR3 sequence is 15 residues long. CDR3 in DNA: TGTGCCAGCAGTACCAGCCAGGGACGCAATCAGCCCCAGCATTTT. Residues: CASSTSQGRNQPQHF.

The rearrangement joins TRBV9 to TRBJ2-3; D is perhaps TRBD1 or TRBD2 (5 bases each). The CDR3 is made up of 17 amino acids. Germline values: CDR1 SGDLS, CDR2 YYNGEE. Trimming shortened V by 3 bases and J by 2 bases, and 19 bases separated the two germline ends. Here the CDR3 reads CASSGPIDGANTDTQYF. The CDR3, as DNA: TGTGCCAGCAGCGGCCCCATCGACGGGGCCAACACAGATACGCAGTATTTT.

The CDR3 DNA sequence: TGTGCCAGCAGCGGAAGCCCCACCATGGGACTCCAGTATGGCTACACCTTC. Protein sequence: CASSGSPTMGLQYGYTF. The chain combines TRBV9 with TRBJ1-2; weak D call: TRBD1 (5 bases). With 3 bases removed from V and 5 bases from J, the gap between germline ends came to 23 bases. Germline lookup yields CDR1 SGDLS and CDR2 YYNGEE. The CDR3 runs 17 residues. The full variable domain, its missing parts supplied by reference TRBV9 and TRBJ1-2, is DSGVTQTPKHLITATGQRVTLRCSPRSGDLSVYWYQQSLDQGLQFLIQYYNGEERAKGNILERFSAQQFPDLHSELNLSSLELGDSALYFCASSGSPTMGLQYGYTFGSGTRLTVV.